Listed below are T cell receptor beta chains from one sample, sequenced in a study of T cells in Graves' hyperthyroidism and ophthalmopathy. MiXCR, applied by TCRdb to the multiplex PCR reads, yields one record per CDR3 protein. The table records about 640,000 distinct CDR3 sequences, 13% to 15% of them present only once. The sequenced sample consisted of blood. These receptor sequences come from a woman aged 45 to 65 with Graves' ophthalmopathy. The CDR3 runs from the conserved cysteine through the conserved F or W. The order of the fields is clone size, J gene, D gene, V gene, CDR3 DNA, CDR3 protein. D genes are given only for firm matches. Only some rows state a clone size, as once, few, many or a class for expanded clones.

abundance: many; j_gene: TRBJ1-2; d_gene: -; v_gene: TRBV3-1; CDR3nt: TGTGCCAGCAGTCTTCTCCGACGGGGGGAGTATGGCTACACCTTC; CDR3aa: CASSLLRRGEYGYTF
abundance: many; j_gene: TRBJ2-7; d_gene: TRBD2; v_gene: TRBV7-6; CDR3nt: TGTGCCAGCAGCTGGGGACTAGCGGGGGACTCCTACGAGCAGTACTTC; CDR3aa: CASSWGLAGDSYEQYF
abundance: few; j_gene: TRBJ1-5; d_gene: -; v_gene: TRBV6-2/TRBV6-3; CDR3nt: TGTGCCAGCAGCCAGAACATTATCAATCAGCCCCAGCATTTT; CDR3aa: CASSQNIINQPQHF
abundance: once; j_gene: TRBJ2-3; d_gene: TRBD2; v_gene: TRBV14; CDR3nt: TGTGCCAGCAGCCAGGAAGGACGACTAGCGGGAGTCACAGATACGCAGTATTTT; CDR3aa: CASSQEGRLAGVTDTQYF
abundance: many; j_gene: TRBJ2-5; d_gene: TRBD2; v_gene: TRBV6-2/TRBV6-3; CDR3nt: TGTGCCAGCAGTTACACCCGGATAGCGGGAGTCAGAGAGACCCAGTACTTC; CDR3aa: CASSYTRIAGVRETQYF
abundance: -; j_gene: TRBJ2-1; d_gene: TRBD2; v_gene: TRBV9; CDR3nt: TGTGCCAGCAGCCCTCGACTAGCGGGAGGAGCGATGAATGAGCAGTTCTTC; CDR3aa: CASSPRLAGGAMNEQFF
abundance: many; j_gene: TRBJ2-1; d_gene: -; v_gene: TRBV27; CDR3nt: TGTGCCAGCAGTTCAACACAGGACTCCTACAATGAGCAGTTCTTC; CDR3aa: CASSSTQDSYNEQFF
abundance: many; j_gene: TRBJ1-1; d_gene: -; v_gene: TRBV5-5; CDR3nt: TGTGCCAGCAGCTTGGTTCCATGGACGGTGAACACTGAAGCTTTCTTT; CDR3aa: CASSLVPWTVNTEAFF
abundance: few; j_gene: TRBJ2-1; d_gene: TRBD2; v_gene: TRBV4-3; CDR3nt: TGCGCCAGCAGCACCGGACTAGCGGGAGTCCATGAGCAGTTCTTC; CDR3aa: CASSTGLAGVHEQFF
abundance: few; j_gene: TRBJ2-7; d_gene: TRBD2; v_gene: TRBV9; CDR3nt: TGTGCCAGCAGCTACTCCGCTAGCGGGAACTACGAGCAGTACTTC; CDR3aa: CASSYSASGNYEQYF
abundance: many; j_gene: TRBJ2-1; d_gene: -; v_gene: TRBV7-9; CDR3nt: TGTGCCAGCAGCCCGGTAAATGAGCAGTTCTTC; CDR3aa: CASSPVNEQFF
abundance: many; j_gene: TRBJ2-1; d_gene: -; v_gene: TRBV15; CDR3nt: TGTGCCACCAGCGGGGAGGTTCTGTCCTACAATGAGCAGTTCTTC; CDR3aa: CATSGEVLSYNEQFF
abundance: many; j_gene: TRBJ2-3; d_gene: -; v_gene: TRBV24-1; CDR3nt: TGTGCCACCAGTGATCCCAGGGGACCCCTCACAGATACGCAGTATTTT; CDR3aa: CATSDPRGPLTDTQYF
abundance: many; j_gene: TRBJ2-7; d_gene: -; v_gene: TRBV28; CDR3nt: TGTGCCAGCAGTAATTTCGAGGGCGCCTACGAGCAGTACTTC; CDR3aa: CASSNFEGAYEQYF
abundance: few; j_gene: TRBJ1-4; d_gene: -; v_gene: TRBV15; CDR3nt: TGTGCCACCAGGCTGGGGGAAAAACTGTTTTTT; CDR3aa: CATRLGEKLFF
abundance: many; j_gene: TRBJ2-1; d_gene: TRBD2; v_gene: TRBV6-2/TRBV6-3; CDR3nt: TGTGCCAGCGCAAGACTAGCGGGAGTTCGCAATGAGCAGTTCTTC; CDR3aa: CASARLAGVRNEQFF
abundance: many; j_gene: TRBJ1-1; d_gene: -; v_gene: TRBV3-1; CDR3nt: TGTGCCAGCAGCCAGTTGCAGAACACTGAAGCTTTCTTT; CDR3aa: CASSQLQNTEAFF
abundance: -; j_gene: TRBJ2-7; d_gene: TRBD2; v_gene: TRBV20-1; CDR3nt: TGCAGTGCTAGAGTGGGACTAGCGGGAGGGTACGAGCAGTACTTC; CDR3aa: CSARVGLAGGYEQYF
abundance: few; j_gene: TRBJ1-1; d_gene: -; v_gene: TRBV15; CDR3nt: TGTGCCACCAGCAGAATGAGGGGGTTGGAAGCTTTCTTT; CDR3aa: CATSRMRGLEAFF
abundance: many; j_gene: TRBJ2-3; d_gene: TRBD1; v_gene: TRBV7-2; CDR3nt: TGTGCCAGCAGCTTAGGAGGGACAGGACACACAGATACGCAGTATTTT; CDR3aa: CASSLGGTGHTDTQYF
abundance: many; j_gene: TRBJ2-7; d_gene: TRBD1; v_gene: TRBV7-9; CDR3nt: TGTGCCAGCAGCTTAGCCCGACAGGGGGCAGGCGAGCAGTACTTC; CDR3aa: CASSLARQGAGEQYF
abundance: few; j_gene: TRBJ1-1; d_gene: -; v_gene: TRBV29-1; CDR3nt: TGCAGCGTTTTGGGGGCAAACACTGAAGCTTTCTTT; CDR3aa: CSVLGANTEAFF
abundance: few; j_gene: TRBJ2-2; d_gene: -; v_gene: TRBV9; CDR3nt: TGTGCCAGCAGCGTTAGTGGGAACACCGGGGAGCTGTTTTTT; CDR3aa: CASSVSGNTGELFF
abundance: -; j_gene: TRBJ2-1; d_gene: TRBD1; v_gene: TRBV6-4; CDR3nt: TGTGCCAGCAGTGCAGACAGGGCCGGATTTGACAATGAGCAGTTCTTC; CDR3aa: CASSADRAGFDNEQFF
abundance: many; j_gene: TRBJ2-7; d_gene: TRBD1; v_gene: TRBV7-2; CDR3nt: TGTGCCAGCAGCTTAGCCGGGACAGTTTCTTCCTACGAGCAGTACTTC; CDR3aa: CASSLAGTVSSYEQYF
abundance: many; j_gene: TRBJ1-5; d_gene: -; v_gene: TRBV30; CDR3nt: TGTGCCTGGGCGAGTGGCTCAGGAGTTTTCAGTAGCAATCAGCCCCAGCATTTT; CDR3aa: CAWASGSGVFSSNQPQHF
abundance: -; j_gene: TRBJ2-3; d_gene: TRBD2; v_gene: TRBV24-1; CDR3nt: TGTGCCACCGGGGGACTAGCGGGAGGTGTAGATACGCAGTATTTT; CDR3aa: CATGGLAGGVDTQYF
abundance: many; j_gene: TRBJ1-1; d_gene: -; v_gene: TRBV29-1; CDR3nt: TGCAGCGGGGTGACAGCGAACACTGAAGCTTTCTTT; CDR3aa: CSGVTANTEAFF
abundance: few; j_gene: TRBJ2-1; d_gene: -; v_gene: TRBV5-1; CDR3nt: TGCGCCAGCAGCAAGGACTTAACAGGGTACAATGAGCAGTTCTTC; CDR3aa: CASSKDLTGYNEQFF
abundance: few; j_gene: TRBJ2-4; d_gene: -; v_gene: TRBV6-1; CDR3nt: TGTGCCAGCAGTGAAATGGCAGGGGGGGGAAACATTCAGTACTTC; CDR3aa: CASSEMAGGGNIQYF
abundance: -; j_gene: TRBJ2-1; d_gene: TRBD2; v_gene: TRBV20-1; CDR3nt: TGCAGTGCTAGGGATTCGGGAGGGCCTCTAAATGAGCAGTTCTTC; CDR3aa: CSARDSGGPLNEQFF
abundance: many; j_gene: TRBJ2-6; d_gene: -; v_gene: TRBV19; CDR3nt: TGTGCCAGTAGTATGGACTCCCTCTCTGGGGCCAACGTCCTGACTTTC; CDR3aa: CASSMDSLSGANVLTF
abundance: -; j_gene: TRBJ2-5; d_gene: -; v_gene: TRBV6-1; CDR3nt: TGTGCCAGCAGTTATAGGTGGGGGCGGGAGACCCAGTACTTC; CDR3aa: CASSYRWGRETQYF
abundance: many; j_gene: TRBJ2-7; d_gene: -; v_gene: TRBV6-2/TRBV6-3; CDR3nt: TGTGCCAGCATCTCCGAACTAGTCCGCGAGCAGTACTTC; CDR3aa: CASISELVREQYF
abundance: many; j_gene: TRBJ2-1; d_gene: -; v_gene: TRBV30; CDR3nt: TGTGCCTGGACGGCGACAGTGAGCAATGAGCAGTTCTTC; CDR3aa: CAWTATVSNEQFF
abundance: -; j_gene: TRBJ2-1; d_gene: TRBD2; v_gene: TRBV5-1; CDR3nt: TGCGCCAGCAGCTTGGTTAGCGGGGGGCTCACTGAGCAGTTCTTC; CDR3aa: CASSLVSGGLTEQFF
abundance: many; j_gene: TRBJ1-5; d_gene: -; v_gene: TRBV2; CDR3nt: TGTGCCAGCAGTAGACAGTTACTTAGCAATCAGCCCCAGCATTTT; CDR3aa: CASSRQLLSNQPQHF
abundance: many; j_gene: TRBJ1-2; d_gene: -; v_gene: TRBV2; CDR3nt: TGTGCCAGCAGTGATCCCTACAGAGGGGATAATGGCTACACCTTC; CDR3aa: CASSDPYRGDNGYTF
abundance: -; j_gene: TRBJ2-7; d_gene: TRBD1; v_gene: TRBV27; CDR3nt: TGTGCCAGCAGTTCTCCGGGACAGTCTTCCTACGAGCAGTACTTC; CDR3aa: CASSSPGQSSYEQYF
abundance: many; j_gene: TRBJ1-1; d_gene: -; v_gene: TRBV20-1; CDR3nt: TGCAGTGCTAGTCGGCCCGGGACATCCAACACTGAAGCTTTCTTT; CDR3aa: CSASRPGTSNTEAFF
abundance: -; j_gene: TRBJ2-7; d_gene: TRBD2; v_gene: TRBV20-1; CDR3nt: TGCAGTGCTACCGGACTAGCGGGAGGGGTCGGCGAGCAGTACTTC; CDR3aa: CSATGLAGGVGEQYF
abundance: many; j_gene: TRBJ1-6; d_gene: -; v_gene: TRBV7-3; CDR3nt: TGTGCCAGCAGCTTAAGACCTACAAATTCACCCCTCCACTTT; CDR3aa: CASSLRPTNSPLHF
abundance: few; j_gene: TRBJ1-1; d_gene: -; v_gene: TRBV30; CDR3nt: TGTGCCTGCCGAACGAAACTTTCCGAAGCTTTCTTT; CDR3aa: CACRTKLSEAFF
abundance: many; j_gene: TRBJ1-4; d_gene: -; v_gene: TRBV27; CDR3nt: TGTGCCAGCAGCCGGGGTCCAGCACGTGCAACTAATGAAAAACTGTTTTTT; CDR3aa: CASSRGPARATNEKLFF
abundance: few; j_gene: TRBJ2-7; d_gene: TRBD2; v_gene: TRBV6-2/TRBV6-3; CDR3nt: TGTGCCAGCAGACCGGGGACTAGCGGGAGTGGCGAGCAGTACTTC; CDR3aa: CASRPGTSGSGEQYF
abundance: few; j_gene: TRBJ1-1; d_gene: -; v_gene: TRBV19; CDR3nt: TGTGCCAGTAGTATGGAACAGGGTTACACTGAAGCTTTCTTT; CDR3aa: CASSMEQGYTEAFF